Listed below are T cell receptor beta chains from one sample, sequenced in a study of blood T cell repertoires in COVID-19. Clones were read by immunoSEQ multiplex PCR, and TCRdb kept only the in-frame ones, dropping some. This table has over 100,000 clones, about 91% appearing once. Sample: peripheral blood. The receptors shown here come from a man aged 50 or older with acute or convalescent COVID-19. Each CDR3 is given with its conserved first and last residue. The D gene is left open where the match is weak. Clone size is given for some rows only: seen once, a few or many times, or a class if the clone is expanded.

V gene,J gene,D gene,clone size,CDR3 DNA,CDR3 protein
TRBV14,TRBJ2-7,-,-,TGTGCCAGCAGCCAAGTGGCGGGGTATCATACGATCGAGCAGTACTTC,CASSQVAGYHTIEQYF
TRBV5-5,TRBJ1-1,TRBD1,-,TGTGCCAGCAGCTCAAGGACAGGGATGAACACTGAAGCTTTCTTT,CASSSRTGMNTEAFF
TRBV27,TRBJ1-6,TRBD1,-,TGTGCCAGCAGGCCGGGACAGGGGAATTCACCCCTCCACTTT,CASRPGQGNSPLHF
TRBV11-2,TRBJ2-7,-,once,TGTGCCAGCACCCGAGCGTTAGGGGGCTCCTACGAGCAGTACTTC,CASTRALGGSYEQYF
TRBV27,TRBJ1-2,-,-,TGTGCCAGCAGTTTGATAGGGAACACAGGATCGTCGGGAGTTAACTATGGCTACACCTTC,CASSLIGNTGSSGVNYGYTF
TRBV29-1,TRBJ1-1,-,-,TGCAGCGTTGCGGTGAACCAAGAGACTGAAGCTTTCTTT,CSVAVNQETEAFF
TRBV5-1,TRBJ1-1,-,-,TGCGCCAGCAGAGGCGGAGGCACTGAAGCTTTCTTT,CASRGGGTEAFF
TRBV5-6,TRBJ2-7,-,-,TGTGCCAGCAGCCCCAGGCGAATCGTTTCCTACGAGCAGTACTTC,CASSPRRIVSYEQYF
TRBV2,TRBJ1-1,-,-,TGTGCCAGCAGTGTGGAGGGTCAACAAGTTGAAGCTTTCTTT,CASSVEGQQVEAFF
TRBV2,TRBJ1-5,TRBD1,-,TGTGCCAGCACCATAGATGACAGGGGACCCCAGCATTTT,CASTIDDRGPQHF
TRBV7-9,TRBJ1-1,-,-,TGTGCCAGCACCCCTGCGGTTTTGTACACTGAAGCTTTCTTT,CASTPAVLYTEAFF
TRBV18,TRBJ2-7,TRBD1,-,TGTGCCAGCTCACCACCCCACGGGACAGAGATCTACGAGCAGTACTTC,CASSPPHGTEIYEQYF
TRBV7-2,TRBJ2-1,TRBD1,-,TGTGCCAGCAGCTTAGTAGTATCGGGACAGGGTCCCGGCAATGAGCAGTTCTTC,CASSLVVSGQGPGNEQFF
TRBV5-5,TRBJ2-1,-,once,TGTGCCAGCAGCTTATGGAGCATAAATGAGCAGTTCTTC,CASSLWSINEQFF